This passage covers 28 T cell receptor beta chains from one sample sequenced in a study of CD8+ T cells in alopecia areata. The authors extracted RNA and reverse transcribed it into cDNA as the sequencing template. Using immunoSEQ multiplex PCR, the repertoire was profiled, and TCRdb retains in-frame clones only, with some absent. The data hold roughly 200,000 clones, with around 58% observed a single time. Treatment indicated: oral pan-JAK inhibitor, 5-10 mg twice daily. Sample: CD8+ T cells sorted from blood, taken at week 24, from a patient treated with tofacitinib. The source is a human donor with alopecia areata.

This clone occurred once. The chain links TRBV2 to TRBJ2-1, with D possibly matching TRBD1 (6 bases). Trimming cost V 2 bases and J 10 bases, with 18 bases left between them. The CDR3 contains 15 residues. Germline values: CDR1 SNHLY, CDR2 FYNNEI. The CDR3 is CASSEPGHPLGEQFF. CDR3 nucleotides: TGTGCCAGCAGTGAACCGGGACACCCCCTCGGGGAGCAGTTCTTC.

This clone has just a few counts. CDR3 region: CAWSVGLLGTEAFF. The CDR3 DNA reads TGTGCCTGGAGTGTCGGACTCCTCGGCACTGAAGCTTTCTTT. The chain is built from TRBV30 and TRBJ1-1; D call uncertain. CDR3 length: 14 residues. Trimming cost V 0 bases and J 4 bases, with 12 bases left between them. Germline CDR1 GTSNPN, CDR2 SVGIG (reference sequence).

The CDR3 protein is CAWMYHTEAFF. DNA of the CDR3: TGTGCCTGGATGTATCACACTGAAGCTTTCTTT. The rearrangement joins TRBV30 to TRBJ1-1; D unclear. CDR1 and CDR2 from the germline V gene are GTSNPN and SVGIG (reference sequence). The CDR3 covers 11 residues. Trimming took 4 bases from V and 3 from J, leaving 6 bases between them.

This clone was observed once. This chain uses TRBV29-1 with TRBJ1-2; no clear D. Germline-derived CDR1 and CDR2 are SQVTM and ANQGSEA. V was trimmed by 6 bases and J by 3 bases, leaving 11 bases between them. The CDR3 consists of 12 residues. The DNA of the CDR3 is TGCAGCGTCCGGGAGGCCGACTATGGCTACACCTTC. Translated: CSVREADYGYTF.

The CDR3 DNA is TGTGCCAGCAGCCAAGTGCAGAGCTACGAGCAGTACTTC. This sequence encodes CASSQVQSYEQYF. The rearrangement links TRBV14 to TRBJ2-7; no clear D. Trimming cost V 1 base and J 3 bases, with 7 bases left between them. The CDR3 runs 13 residues. The germline V gene encodes CDR1 SGHDN and CDR2 FVKESK. The full variable domain, in which reference TRBV14 and TRBJ2-7 provide the parts outside the CDR3, is EAGVTQFPSHSVIEKGQTVTLRCDPISGHDNLYWYRRVMGKEIKFLLHFVKESKQDESGMPNNRFLAERTGGTYSTLKVQPAELEDSGVYFCASSQVQSYEQYFGPGTRLTVT.

V and J are TRBV10-3 and TRBJ2-3; TRBD2 agrees at 7 bases. The V gene's germline CDR1 is ENHRY and CDR2 SYGVKD. This CDR3 region has 17 residues. Trimming cost V 10 bases and J 5 bases; bases outside gene matches: 21. CDR3 in amino acids: CATRAYPLGGDGDTQYF. The CDR3 nucleotides read TGTGCCACAAGGGCCTACCCCTTGGGGGGGGATGGAGATACGCAGTATTTT.

The V and J genes are TRBV6-5 and TRBJ2-2; D is unresolved. Germline V gives CDR1 MNHEY, CDR2 SVGAGI. The CDR3 spans 16 residues. Trimming took off 2 bases at V and 0 bases at J, with 10 bases between the two ends. In nucleotides, the CDR3 is TGTGCCAGCAGTTACCGGTTTTCCTCGAACACCGGGGAGCTGTTTTTT. It translates to CASSYRFSSNTGELFF.

V is TRBV23-1 and J is TRBJ2-3; 7 bases align to TRBD1. TRBV23-1 is sorted into the ORF group, with uncertain function. There are 14 residues in the CDR3. J lost 7 bases, V lost 8 bases, and 12 bases had no gene match. CDR3 DNA sequence: TGCGCCAGCCGCCGGGACAGACCTCAGTATACGCAGTATTTT. Encoded protein: CASRRDRPQYTQYF.

The chain is built from TRBV10-1 and TRBJ2-3; TRBD2 agrees at 11 bases. Per the germline V gene, CDR1 is WNHNN and CDR2 is SYGVQD (reference sequence). The CDR3 length is 15 residues. V gave up 5 bases and J gave up 4 bases; unmatched junction bases: 5. In DNA form, the CDR3 reads TGCGCCAGCAGTACTAGCGGGGGAGGGCCAGATACGCAGTATTTT. Protein: CASSTSGGGPDTQYF.

Worth noting for this clone: Other DNA sequences in this sample translate to the same CDR3. V usage is TRBV5-6 and J usage is TRBJ1-5; possibly TRBD1 for D (5 bases). Germline assignment: CDR1 SGHDT and CDR2 YYEEEE. The CDR3 runs to 13 residues. Between the trimmed V and J ends, which lost 4 bases and 7 bases, there was a span of 12 bases. The CDR3 DNA reads as TGTGCCAGCAGCCCGGGGGGAGGACAGCCCCAGCATTTT. Translation gives CASSPGGGQPQHF.

This chain connects TRBV19 to TRBJ1-1; D call uncertain. V lost 7 bases and J 2 bases, leaving 11 bases between the germline ends. Germline V gives CDR1 LNHDA, CDR2 SQIVND (reference sequence). The CDR3 is 13 amino acids. In nucleotides, the CDR3 is TGTGCCAGTAAGGTGGGCCTCAACACTGAAGCTTTCTTT. Encoded protein: CASKVGLNTEAFF.

This chain connects TRBV4-1 to TRBJ2-7, with D possibly being TRBD1 (7 bases). The CDR3 extends over 18 amino acids. V was pared by 3 bases and J by 1 base, with 22 bases between. CDR1 and CDR2 (germline): MGHRA, YSYEKL. The CDR3 region has the DNA TGCGCCAGCAGCCAGGAGGGGGCCCGGGGTAGCGGATCCTACGAGCAGTACTTC. Translation gives CASSQEGARGSGSYEQYF.

The chain is built from TRBV30 and TRBJ2-3; D is tentatively TRBD1 or TRBD2 (5 bases each). V shed 5 bases and J shed 2 bases, with 11 bases lying between them. The CDR3 extends over 13 amino acids. The germline V gene has CDR1 GTSNPN and CDR2 SVGIG (reference sequence). Here the CDR3 reads CAWDGANTDTQYF. The CDR3 DNA follows: TGTGCCTGGGACGGGGCGAACACAGATACGCAGTATTTT.

This chain links TRBV29-1 with TRBJ2-7; D uncertain. The CDR3 has 13 residues. V lost 3 bases and J 2 bases, leaving 11 bases between the germline ends. CDR1 and CDR2 from the germline V gene are SQVTM and ANQGSEA. The CDR3 DNA is TGCAGCGTTGAGGGCAAAAGTCCCTACGAGCAGTACTTC. Translation: CSVEGKSPYEQYF.

This clone showed up just a few times. The rearrangement uses TRBV13 and TRBJ1-2, with TRBD1 identical over 7 bases. This CDR3 contains 15 residues. The germline V gene has CDR1 PRHDT and CDR2 FYEKMQ (reference sequence). V lost 3 bases and J lost 0; bases outside the gene matches: 4. In nucleotides, the CDR3 is TGTGCCAGCAGCTTCGGACAGGCGCCTAACTATGGCTACACCTTC. This gives the protein CASSFGQAPNYGYTF.

This clone showed up just a few times. This chain uses TRBV5-1 with TRBJ2-7; 7 nucleotides line up with TRBD1. The V and J ends lost 4 bases and 2 bases, in that order; junction bases with no gene match: 3. CDR3 length: 13 residues. Looked up from germline, CDR1 is SGHRS and CDR2 is YFSETQ. The CDR3 here is CASSTTGAYEQYF. CDR3 in DNA: TGCGCCAGCAGCACCACAGGGGCCTACGAGCAGTACTTC.

The V and J genes are TRBV7-3 and TRBJ1-1; D unresolved. The V end lost 5 bases, the J end lost 4 bases, and 14 bases lay between the germline ends. The CDR3 contains 14 residues. The germline gives CDR1 SGHTA, CDR2 FQGTGA. CDR3 nucleotide sequence: TGTGCCAGCAGCATAGAGGCAGCTTCCACTGAAGCTTTCTTT. Protein sequence: CASSIEAASTEAFF.

The chain links TRBV6-1 to TRBJ1-2, with D hard to call. CDR3 length: 14 amino acids. Between the trimmed V and J ends, which lost 4 bases and 3 bases, there was a span of 12 bases. Germline V gene lookup returns CDR1 MNHNS and CDR2 SASEGT. The CDR3 DNA is TGTGCCAGCAGTGGAACTCCGGGAGACTATGGCTACACCTTC. It codes for CASSGTPGDYGYTF.

The DNA for the CDR3 is TGCGCCAGCAGCTTGGGGCGACAGGGCTACAATGAGCAGTTCTTC. This codes for CASSLGRQGYNEQFF. The V and J genes are TRBV5-1 and TRBJ2-1; 7 positions agree with TRBD1. The CDR3 is 15 residues long. Germline CDR1 SGHRS, CDR2 YFSETQ. V shed 0 bases and J 3 bases; nucleotides not matched to a gene: 3. The whole variable domain, filled in from reference TRBV5-1 and TRBJ2-1, reads KAGVTQTPRYLIKTRGQQVTLSCSPISGHRSVSWYQQTPGQGLQFLFEYFSETQRNKGNFPGRFSGRQFSNSRSEMNVSTLELGDSALYLCASSLGRQGYNEQFFGPGTRLTVL.

V and J are TRBV4-1 and TRBJ1-5; tentative D call: TRBD1 (5 bases). Trimming removed 4 bases at V and 7 bases at J, with 14 bases between. The germline V gene has CDR1 MGHRA and CDR2 YSYEKL. The CDR3 is made up of 14 amino acids. The CDR3 nucleotides are TGCGCCAGCAGCCCTCTCAGGGCCGGGCAGCCCCAGCATTTT. It codes for CASSPLRAGQPQHF.

The rearrangement links TRBV29-1 to TRBJ2-5; D is ambiguous. The germline V gene encodes CDR1 SQVTM and CDR2 ANQGSEA. Trimming pared 7 bases from V and 0 bases from J, leaving 3 bases between. The CDR3 has 10 residues. CDR3 protein: CSGNQETQYF. The DNA of the CDR3 is TGCAGCGGAAACCAAGAGACCCAGTACTTC.

This chain joins TRBV25-1 and TRBJ1-2, with 8 bases fitting TRBD1. This CDR3 is 17 amino acids long. The ends lost 9 bases at V and 0 bases at J; junction bases unmatched: 15. Per germline, CDR1 MGHDK and CDR2 SYGVNS. The CDR3 sequence is CASRTTDRESSNYGYTF. DNA of the CDR3: TGTGCCAGTAGGACCACGGACAGGGAATCTTCTAACTATGGCTACACCTTC.

V gene TRBV30 combines with J gene TRBJ2-7, with 7 bases lining up with TRBD2. The germline V gene has CDR1 GTSNPN and CDR2 SVGIG (reference sequence). The ends lost 0 bases at V and 2 bases at J; junction bases unmatched: 7. The CDR3 sequence is 15 residues long. The CDR3 DNA follows: TGTGCCTGGAGTGTAGTGGCAGGACTAGCCTACGAGCAGTACTTC. This gives the protein CAWSVVAGLAYEQYF.

The chain employs TRBV7-9 and TRBJ1-2; no clear D. Trimming cost V 2 bases and J 0 bases, with 7 bases left between them. In germline, CDR1 is SEHNR, CDR2 FQNEAQ (reference sequence). The CDR3 spans 14 residues. Here the CDR3 DNA reads TGTGCCAGCAGCTTACCGGGATCTAACTATGGCTACACCTTC. This codes for CASSLPGSNYGYTF.

V gene TRBV30 combines with J gene TRBJ2-1; D is uncertain. The CDR3 spans 12 residues. The germline CDR1 and CDR2 sequences are GTSNPN and SVGIG (reference sequence). Trimming took off 5 bases at V and 3 bases at J, with 8 bases between the two ends. CDR3 DNA: TGTGCCTGGTCGAAGCTCTACAATGAGCAGTTCTTC. This translates into CAWSKLYNEQFF.

The J gene is TRBJ2-3, the V gene TRBV13; tentative D call: TRBD1 (6 bases). V was cut by 7 bases and J by 1 base, with 6 bases left in between. CDR3 length: 12 residues. Germline V gene sequence: CDR1 PRHDT, CDR2 FYEKMQ (reference sequence). CDR3 amino acids: CASTGGTDTQYF. The CDR3 region has the DNA TGTGCCAGCACAGGGGGCACAGATACGCAGTATTTT.

This chain links TRBV7-8 with TRBJ2-1, with 14 positions matching TRBD2. J gave up 0 bases and V 5 bases, and 3 bases lay outside the gene matches. The CDR3 runs 17 residues. Germline lookup yields CDR1 SGHVS and CDR2 FQNEAQ. The CDR3, as DNA: TGTGCCAGCAGCCCAGGGACTAGCGGGAGCTCCTACAATGAGCAGTTCTTC. Residues: CASSPGTSGSSYNEQFF.

The rearrangement links TRBV18 to TRBJ2-5, with 7 bases aligning to TRBD1. Germline lookup yields CDR1 KGHSH and CDR2 LQKENI. The CDR3 contains 14 residues. Unmatched junction bases numbered 4, after V lost 3 bases and J lost 3 bases. The CDR3 coding sequence is TGTGCCAGCTCACCTCAAGGGACAGAAGAGACCCAGTACTTC. This codes for CASSPQGTEETQYF.